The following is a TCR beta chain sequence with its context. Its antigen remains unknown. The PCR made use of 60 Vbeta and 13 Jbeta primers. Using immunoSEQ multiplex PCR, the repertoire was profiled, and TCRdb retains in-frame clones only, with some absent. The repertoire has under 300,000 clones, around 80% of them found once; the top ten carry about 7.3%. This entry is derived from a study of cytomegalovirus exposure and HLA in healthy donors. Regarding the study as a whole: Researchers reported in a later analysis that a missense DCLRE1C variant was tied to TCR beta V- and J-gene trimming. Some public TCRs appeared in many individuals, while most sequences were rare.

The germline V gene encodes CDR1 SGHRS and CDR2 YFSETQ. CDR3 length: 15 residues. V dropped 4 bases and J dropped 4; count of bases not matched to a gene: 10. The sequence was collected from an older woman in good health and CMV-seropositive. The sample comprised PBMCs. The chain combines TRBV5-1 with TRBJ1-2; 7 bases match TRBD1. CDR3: CASSPDVRDSYGYTF. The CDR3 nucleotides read TGCGCCAGCAGCCCAGATGTCCGGGACAGCTATGGCTACACCTTC.